This T cell receptor beta chain was identified in a study of T cells in localized non-small cell lung cancer. In its sample, this clone was seen a few times. The target antigen is unknown. TCRdb's copy holds only in-frame clones and misses some; the assay was immunoSEQ multiplex PCR. The sample records roughly 40,000 clones, around 81% being singletons. This CDR3 region has 13 residues. V lost 0 bases, J lost 7 bases, and 7 bases lay in between. Germline V gives CDR1 SGDLS, CDR2 YYNGEE. Findings and limits, study-wide: Because sequencing included only one region (of the tumor), heterogeneity remains possible. Longer survival (overall) was linked to higher T cell density in blood. Adjacent lung had a median about 55 of the 100 largest tumor clones.

Here the sequenced sample was peripheral blood mononuclear cells, taken before any cancer treatment. The gene calls are TRBV9 and TRBJ1-4, with unresolved D. This TCR was recovered from a male donor aged 60 or over with stage II lung adenocarcinoma. The CDR3, as DNA: TGTGCCAGCAGCGTAGGGGCCTTTGAAAAACTGTTTTTT. Its translation: CASSVGAFEKLFF.